These 30 T cell receptor beta chains were all obtained from the same sample, sequenced in a study of T-cell reconstitution after alpha-beta-depleted transplantation in children. Unique molecular identifiers were used in preparing the TCRbeta library. One entry per CDR3 protein results from TCRdb running MiXCR on the PCR reads. The profile shows 200,000 to 250,000 distinct CDR3 sequences, 12% of them singletons. The specimen was PBMCs from the stem cell graft donor, collected from the stem cell graft. The receptors shown here come from a human donor who donated a stem cell graft to a child with acute lymphoblastic leukemia.

A note on this clonotype: A much larger clone differs from this one at a single base, so this may be a read error. The conserved phenylalanine or tryptophan normally closing the CDR3 is absent here, so this likely arose from a read error. This chain connects TRBV28 to TRBJ1-1; D possibly corresponds to TRBD1 (6 bases). The CDR3 has 15 amino acids. Germline-derived CDR1 and CDR2 are MDHEN and SYDVKM. V gave up 6 bases and J gave up 1 base, with 15 bases separating them. In DNA form, the CDR3 reads TGTGCCAGCAGGGGTATACAGGGATGGAACACTGAAGCTTTCTTG. Translating it yields CASRGIQGWNTEAFL.

Many counts were recorded for this clonotype. J is TRBJ1-1 and V is TRBV12-3 or TRBV12-4, with 7 bases fitting TRBD1. After removal of 6 bases from V and 6 bases from J, the junction contained 10 bases not matched to a gene. The CDR3 has 14 residues. CDR3 sequence: CASRHDRARAEAFF. As DNA, the CDR3 is TGTGCCAGCAGACACGACAGGGCGCGCGCTGAAGCTTTCTTT.

The chain links TRBV30 to TRBJ2-1; 13 bases fit TRBD2. The CDR3 is 15 residues long. Germline V CDR1 and CDR2: GTSNPN, SVGIG (reference sequence). Trimming at V came to 0 bases and at J to 10 bases, leaving 6 bases not matched to a gene. The CDR3 sequence: CAWSVQLAGGPEQFF. The CDR3 nucleotides read TGTGCCTGGAGTGTACAACTAGCGGGGGGGCCAGAGCAGTTCTTC.

Ten or more counts support this clonotype. The chain employs TRBV11-2 and TRBJ2-4, with D possibly matching TRBD2 (7 bases). Germline V gene lookup returns CDR1 SGHAT and CDR2 FQNNGV. The CDR3 consists of 16 residues. The ends were cut back, 3 bases at V and 7 bases at J, with 19 bases in the middle. The CDR3 here is CASSLEGGGAFNIQYF. CDR3 bases: TGTGCCAGCAGCTTGGAAGGTGGGGGGGCATTTAACATTCAGTACTTC.

This clonotype came up many times. The genes are TRBV7-2 and TRBJ2-1; unclear D gene. Germline CDR1 reads SGHTA; CDR2 reads FQGNSA. This CDR3 spans 15 amino acids. Between the trimmed V and J ends, which lost 2 bases and 4 bases, there was a span of 12 bases. CDR3 coding DNA: TGTGCCAGCAGCTTAAGTACGTTCCAATACAATGAGCAGTTCTTC. This encodes CASSLSTFQYNEQFF.

A few counts support this clonotype. V usage is TRBV5-1 and J usage is TRBJ2-1; 7 bases align to TRBD2. Germline V CDR1 and CDR2: SGHRS, YFSETQ. Trimming at V came to 4 bases and at J to 7 bases, leaving 8 bases not matched to a gene. This CDR3 contains 14 residues. CDR3 sequence reads: CASSPPSGINEQFF. The CDR3 region has the DNA TGCGCCAGCAGCCCACCGAGCGGGATTAATGAGCAGTTCTTC.

This clonotype was seen at least ten times. The rearrangement joins TRBV4-2 to TRBJ2-7; 11 positions agree with TRBD2. Trimming at V came to 4 bases and at J to 3 bases, leaving 5 bases not matched to a gene. Looked up from germline, CDR1 is LGHNA and CDR2 is YNFKEQ. CDR3 size: 15 residues. CDR3: CASSRGLAANYEQYF. The CDR3 DNA follows: TGTGCCAGCAGCCGGGGACTAGCGGCCAACTACGAGCAGTACTTC.

Only a few counts were recorded for this clonotype. J is TRBJ2-1 and V is TRBV19; 14 positions match TRBD2. The V gene end was trimmed by 10 bases and the J gene end by 9 bases; junction bases not matched to a gene: 8. The length of the CDR3 is 14 residues. The germline V gene encodes CDR1 LNHDA and CDR2 SQIVND (reference sequence). The CDR3 sequence is CATEGLAGVGEQFF. Here the CDR3 DNA reads TGTGCCACCGAGGGACTAGCGGGAGTAGGTGAGCAGTTCTTC.

This clonotype was seen repeatedly, ten times or more. The V call is TRBV20-1, the J call TRBJ1-2; D is unclear. The germline gives CDR1 DFQATT, CDR2 SNEGSKA (reference sequence). This CDR3 has 13 amino acids. Trimming removed 0 bases from V and 9 bases from J, with 14 bases in between. The CDR3 reads CSARDAGLVSYTF. Here the CDR3 DNA reads TGCAGTGCTAGAGATGCAGGTTTGGTGAGCTACACCTTC.

In this sample, this clonotype turned up many times. This sequence joins TRBV4-3 and TRBJ2-7, with 10 bases that match TRBD1. The length of the CDR3 is 15 residues. From germline, CDR1 is LGHNA and CDR2 YSLEER. V was pared by 4 bases and J by 2 bases, with 5 bases of the junction left unmatched. CDR3 loop: CASSRGQGITYEQYF. The CDR3, as DNA: TGCGCCAGCAGCCGGGGACAGGGGATAACCTACGAGCAGTACTTC.

This clonotype was found many times. This chain uses TRBV4-3 with TRBJ1-1; D ambiguous. Trimming pared 3 bases from V and 8 bases from J, leaving 10 bases between. The CDR3 runs to 12 residues. Germline V gene sequence: CDR1 LGHNA, CDR2 YSLEER. The CDR3 protein is CASSHLLGEAFF. The CDR3 bases are TGCGCCAGCAGCCACCTTCTAGGAGAAGCTTTCTTT.

This clonotype was picked up many times. V gene TRBV28 combines with J gene TRBJ1-2, with D maybe TRBD1 (6 bases). The CDR3 has 14 amino acids. CDR1 and CDR2 (germline): MDHEN, SYDVKM. The V gene lost 4 bases and the J gene lost 1 base, with 10 bases spanning the gap. The CDR3 protein is CASSSRTVNYGYTF. CDR3 nucleotides: TGTGCCAGCAGTTCTCGGACAGTTAACTATGGCTACACCTTC.

This clonotype was found many times. The gene calls are TRBV19 and TRBJ1-5; 8 bases are a match to TRBD1. V lost 6 bases, J lost 2 bases, and 9 bases stayed unmatched. There are 16 residues in the CDR3. Germline CDR1 reads LNHDA; CDR2 reads SQIVND (reference sequence). CDR3: CASSPGGARGNQPQHF. As DNA, the CDR3 is TGTGCCAGTAGCCCAGGGGGCGCGAGGGGCAATCAGCCCCAGCATTTT.

This clonotype was recorded many times. The chain is built from TRBV20-1 and TRBJ1-1; D might be TRBD1 (6 bases). With 5 bases removed from V and 0 bases from J, the gap between germline ends came to 13 bases. CDR3 size: 14 residues. CDR1 DFQATT and CDR2 SNEGSKA come from the germline V gene (reference sequence). The CDR3, as DNA: TGCAGTGCTGGCGGGACATCCCTGAACACTGAAGCTTTCTTT. Residues: CSAGGTSLNTEAFF.

The sample holds many counts of this clonotype. Here the CDR3 reads CASSLGDFTDTQYF. The CDR3 DNA reads TGCGCCAGCAGCTTAGGAGACTTCACAGATACGCAGTATTTT. The chain couples TRBV5-1 to TRBJ2-3; no definite D call. The CDR3 is 14 amino acids. Germline V lookup: CDR1 SGHRS, CDR2 YFSETQ. V lost 2 bases to trimming and J lost 2 bases, with 9 bases between them.

This clonotype came up many times. The CDR3 is CASRTSGGRTDTQYF. CDR3 bases: TGTGCCAGCAGGACTAGCGGGGGCCGCACAGATACGCAGTATTTT. V and J are TRBV27 and TRBJ2-3; 12 nucleotides match TRBD2. The CDR3 length is 15 residues. V shed 6 bases and J 1 base; nucleotides not matched to a gene: 2. Germline lookup yields CDR1 MNHEY and CDR2 SMNVEV (reference sequence).

At least ten counts were recorded for this clonotype. The chain joins TRBV7-8 to TRBJ1-4; D perhaps matches TRBD1 (5 bases). This CDR3 has 17 residues. The ends were cut back, 6 bases at V and 0 bases at J, with 17 bases in the middle. Germline values: CDR1 SGHVS, CDR2 FQNEAQ. Written as DNA, the CDR3 is TGTGCCAGCAGTGGGACGGGACGGGGGGCAACTAATGAAAAACTGTTTTTT. This gives the protein CASSGTGRGATNEKLFF.

This clonotype showed up many times. The J gene is TRBJ1-3, the V gene TRBV5-1; D gene ambiguous. Germline loops: CDR1 SGHRS, CDR2 YFSETQ. V was pared by 4 bases and J by 0 bases, with 8 bases between. The CDR3 sequence is 14 residues long. CDR3 amino acids: CASSLGYSGNTIYF. CDR3 coding DNA: TGCGCCAGCAGCCTAGGCTACTCTGGAAACACCATATATTTT.

This clonotype was seen many times. This rearrangement joins TRBV15 to TRBJ1-1, with no clear D. CDR1 is LNHNV, CDR2 YYDKDF, per germline (reference sequence). V was pared by 8 bases and J by 0 bases, with 19 bases between. CDR3 size: 16 residues. The CDR3: CATLSEVGPMNTEAFF. CDR3 in DNA: TGTGCCACCTTATCTGAAGTTGGACCCATGAACACTGAAGCTTTCTTT.

The chain is built from TRBV19 and TRBJ2-3, with 13 bases aligning to TRBD2. The CDR3 runs to 18 residues. Germline V gene lookup returns CDR1 LNHDA and CDR2 SQIVND (reference sequence). J gave up 3 bases and V 4 bases, and 10 bases lay outside the gene matches. The CDR3, as DNA: TGTGCCAGTAGTACAAGGAGACTAGCGGGGGGAGGTACAGATACGCAGTATTTT. Amino acids: CASSTRRLAGGGTDTQYF.

Many counts were recorded for this clonotype. This chain joins TRBV7-9 and TRBJ2-5, with a weak D call TRBD1 (5 bases). CDR3 size: 15 residues. The V and J ends lost 6 bases and 4 bases respectively, with 18 bases between them. CDR1 SEHNR and CDR2 FQNEAQ come from the germline V gene (reference sequence). The CDR3 spells CASSFQGRSRETQYF. In DNA form, the CDR3 reads TGTGCCAGCAGTTTTCAGGGTAGATCTAGAGAGACCCAGTACTTC.

The table lists this clonotype with many counts. The V call is TRBV5-1, the J call TRBJ2-7, with a possible D match to TRBD1 (6 bases). The CDR3 extends over 16 amino acids. The germline V and J ends were trimmed by 4 bases and 3 bases, with 20 bases remaining between them. From germline, CDR1 is SGHRS and CDR2 YFSETQ. The CDR3 coding sequence is TGCGCCAGCAGCCGAGAATACCGATCGACAGGCTACGAGCAGTACTTC. Its protein is CASSREYRSTGYEQYF.

In this sample, this clonotype turned up many times. The V and J genes are TRBV24-1 and TRBJ2-7; D is unclear. Germline CDR1 KGHDR, CDR2 SFDVKD. Trimming stripped 2 bases from V and 7 bases from J, with 8 bases between. The CDR3 length is 12 residues. The CDR3 region is CATSDYRQEQYF. The DNA of the CDR3 is TGTGCCACCAGTGATTACCGCCAGGAGCAGTACTTC.

Ten or more counts support this clonotype. The chain uses TRBV29-1 and TRBJ2-7; no definite D call. With 4 bases removed from V and 2 bases from J, the gap between germline ends came to 12 bases. Germline V gene lookup returns CDR1 SQVTM and CDR2 ANQGSEA. The CDR3 contains 13 residues. CDR3 loop: CSVADPLTYEQYF. CDR3 in DNA: TGCAGCGTTGCAGACCCCCTCACCTACGAGCAGTACTTC.

This clonotype has ten or more counts. The V gene is TRBV6-2 or TRBV6-3, the J gene TRBJ1-1; a possible D gene is TRBD1 (5 bases). Germline loops: CDR1 MNHEY, CDR2 SVGEGT. There are 14 residues in the CDR3. The V end lost 4 bases, the J end lost 2 bases, and 11 bases lay between the germline ends. In nucleotides, the CDR3 is TGTGCCAGCAGTTCTTTTCAGGGAAACACTGAAGCTTTCTTT. Its protein is CASSSFQGNTEAFF.

With respect to this clonotype: At one of its ends the junction is not consistent with the germline gene, which may arise from a read error. J is TRBJ2-1 and V is TRBV11-2; 12 nucleotides match TRBD2. The CDR3 loop spans 18 amino acids. Germline V gene lookup returns CDR1 SGHAT and CDR2 FQNNGV. The CDR3 protein is CASSSTRLAGANYDEQFF. As DNA, the CDR3 is TGTGCCAGCAGCTCAACCAGACTAGCGGGGGCCAACTACGATGAGCAGTTCTTC.

This clonotype appeared many times. This chain connects TRBV5-1 to TRBJ2-1, with D perhaps assigned TRBD1 or TRBD2 (5 bases each). Trimming took off 4 bases at V and 0 bases at J, with 14 bases between the two ends. This CDR3 contains 16 residues. Per the germline V gene, CDR1 is SGHRS and CDR2 is YFSETQ. CDR3 nucleotides: TGCGCCAGCAGCGACCTTGGGGGATACTCCTACAATGAGCAGTTCTTC. Translation gives CASSDLGGYSYNEQFF.

This clonotype showed up many times. The chain uses TRBV28 and TRBJ2-3; a weak D match, TRBD1 (5 bases). The CDR3 is 13 amino acids. In germline, CDR1 is MDHEN, CDR2 SYDVKM. V was shortened by 7 bases and J by 8 bases, with 16 bases between the two germline ends. The CDR3 region is CASMTVHRGTQYF. Written as DNA, the CDR3 is TGTGCCAGCATGACAGTACACAGAGGTACGCAGTATTTT.

The V and J genes are TRBV5-1 and TRBJ2-1, with D perhaps TRBD2 (6 bases). The germline V gene encodes CDR1 SGHRS and CDR2 YFSETQ. This CDR3 is 16 amino acids long. Trimming stripped 3 bases from V and 1 base from J, with 14 bases between. The CDR3 nucleotides are TGCGCCAGCAGCTCAGGGAGGCGGAATTCCTACAATGAGCAGTTCTTC. This gives the protein CASSSGRRNSYNEQFF. Full variable domain (rest looked up from reference TRBV5-1 and TRBJ2-1): KAGVTQTPRYLIKTRGQQVTLSCSPISGHRSVSWYQQTPGQGLQFLFEYFSETQRNKGNFPGRFSGRQFSNSRSEMNVSTLELGDSALYLCASSSGRRNSYNEQFFGPGTRLTVL.

This clonotype has at least ten counts. V gene TRBV4-3 combines with J gene TRBJ2-7, with 12 bases fitting TRBD2. J was trimmed by 6 bases and V by 1 base; bases with no gene match: 10. There are 17 residues in the CDR3. Germline V CDR1 and CDR2: LGHNA, YSLEER. The CDR3 DNA reads TGCGCCAGCAGCCAAGCACTACTAGCGGGAGGAGGTCTCGAGCAGTACTTC. It translates to CASSQALLAGGGLEQYF.